There are a few counts of the clone carrying this T cell receptor beta chain. The data are from a study of T cell repertoires in cytomegalovirus infection. Study at large: Based on public TCR beta signatures, there were indications of CMV infection and of a matching HLA type.

V was shortened by 6 bases and J by 5 bases, with 17 bases between the two germline ends. Germline lookup yields CDR1 MNHGY and CDR2 SAAAGT. The length of the CDR3 is 14 residues. TCRdb reprocessed the reads with MiXCR, giving one entry per CDR3 protein. The top ten hold 4.3% of the sample, which has roughly 320,000 distinct CDR3 sequences, around 9.5% seen once. The specimen was PBMCs. The sequence derives from a human donor in good health (CMV status not recorded). Some clones in this sample may be carry-over from other donors' samples. The rearrangement links TRBV6-8 to TRBJ2-7; D is perhaps TRBD1 (6 bases). The CDR3 loop reads CASSPRTASDEQYF. The CDR3 bases are TGTGCCAGCAGCCCTAGGACAGCTTCAGACGAGCAGTACTTC.